These 21 T cell receptor beta chains were all obtained from the same sample, sequenced in a study of cytomegalovirus exposure and HLA in healthy donors. The PCR used 60 Vbeta and 13 Jbeta primers. The data were produced by immunoSEQ multiplex PCR, yet TCRdb's version contains in-frame clones alone and is incomplete. This sample contains about 88,000 clones. The sequencing input was PBMCs. The source of these receptors is a girl aged 5 to 17 in good health and CMV-seropositive.

The rearrangement links TRBV5-6 to TRBJ2-7; D call uncertain. V was shortened by 5 bases and J by 3 bases, with 9 bases between the two germline ends. Germline-derived CDR1 and CDR2 are SGHDT and YYEEEE. This CDR3 is built from 12 residues. CDR3 region: CASSSPIYEQYF. The CDR3 DNA sequence: TGTGCCAGCAGTAGCCCCATCTACGAGCAGTACTTC.

The chain recombines TRBV5-4 with TRBJ1-2, with D possibly matching TRBD1 (6 bases). This CDR3 contains 14 residues. Per the germline V gene, CDR1 is SGHNT and CDR2 is YYREEE (reference sequence). V lost 0 bases and J 4 bases, leaving 10 bases between the germline ends. The DNA for the CDR3 is TGTGCCAGCAGCTTGGTGGGACAACCCTATGGCTACACCTTC. This translates into CASSLVGQPYGYTF.

V usage is TRBV7-9 and J usage is TRBJ1-1; D not resolved. Germline V CDR1 and CDR2: SEHNR, FQNEAQ (reference sequence). The CDR3 has 14 amino acids. The V and J ends lost 5 bases and 5 bases respectively, with 15 bases between them. Written as DNA, the CDR3 is TGTGCCAGCAGCATTACAGTCGGAGGGACTGAAGCTTTCTTT. Protein: CASSITVGGTEAFF.

The CDR3 loop is CASSTQENTEAFF. The CDR3 nucleotides are TGTGCCAGTAGTACACAGGAGAACACTGAAGCTTTCTTT. This chain joins TRBV19 and TRBJ1-1; D might be TRBD1 (5 bases). Germline V gives CDR1 LNHDA, CDR2 SQIVND (reference sequence). The CDR3 sequence is 13 residues long. The ends were cut back, 4 bases at V and 1 base at J, with 7 bases in the middle.

This rearrangement joins TRBV4-1 to TRBJ2-1; 10 nucleotides agree with TRBD2. This CDR3 is 16 amino acids long. Trimming at V came to 4 bases and at J to 4 bases, leaving 7 bases not matched to a gene. Per the germline V gene, CDR1 is MGHRA and CDR2 is YSYEKL. The DNA for the CDR3 is TGCGCCAGCAGCCGAAAAGCGGGGGGGTCTTACAATGAGCAGTTCTTC. Its translation is CASSRKAGGSYNEQFF.

The rearrangement uses TRBV6-5 and TRBJ2-7, with a possible D match to TRBD2 (5 bases). The CDR3 has 14 amino acids. CDR1 and CDR2 from the germline V gene are MNHEY and SVGAGI. Trimming stripped 7 bases from V and 0 bases from J, with 13 bases between. The CDR3 nucleotides are TGTGCCAGCACCCACTCCGGGAACTCCTACGAGCAGTACTTC. This codes for CASTHSGNSYEQYF.

The chain employs TRBV2 and TRBJ1-2; tentative D call: TRBD1 (6 bases). The CDR3 totals 17 residues. Germline CDR1 SNHLY, CDR2 FYNNEI. V lost 8 bases, J lost 5 bases, and 27 bases lay in between. CDR3 coding DNA: TGTGCCAGCGGGGGCGACGCTGTCAGGGGCCCCGATTATGGCTACACCTTC. Translated: CASGGDAVRGPDYGYTF. Variable domain in full (rest from reference TRBV2 and TRBJ1-2): EPEVTQTPSHQVTQMGQEVILRCVPISNHLYFYWYRQILGQKVEFLVSFYNNEISEKSEIFDDQFSVERPDGSNFTLKIRSTKLEDSAMYFCASGGDAVRGPDYGYTFGSGTRLTVV.

The V and J genes are TRBV7-9 and TRBJ2-2; 10 bases align to TRBD2. Germline loops: CDR1 SEHNR, CDR2 FQNEAQ (reference sequence). The trim removed 5 bases at V and 0 bases at J, leaving 3 bases unmatched. There are 16 residues in the CDR3. Written as DNA, the CDR3 is TGTGCCAGCAGCAGAGGACTAGCGGCGAACACCGGGGAGCTGTTTTTT. It is translated as CASSRGLAANTGELFF.

The chain is built from TRBV7-9 and TRBJ2-1; D unresolved. Germline V gives CDR1 SEHNR, CDR2 FQNEAQ (reference sequence). The CDR3 contains 12 residues. V was cut by 8 bases and J by 5 bases, with 10 bases left in between. The CDR3 DNA reads TGTGCCAGCTTAGCACAAGACAATGAGCAGTTCTTC. Its translation is CASLAQDNEQFF.

The V and J genes are TRBV14 and TRBJ1-6; D gene unclear. Germline V lookup: CDR1 SGHDN, CDR2 FVKESK. V dropped 0 bases and J dropped 5 bases, with 14 bases sitting between them. The CDR3 runs to 17 residues. In DNA, the CDR3 is TGTGCCAGCAGCCAAGATCAAGGCTGGCGGGATAATTCACCCCTCCACTTT. Residues: CASSQDQGWRDNSPLHF.

The chain joins TRBV2 to TRBJ1-1; no reliable D call. The CDR3 length is 16 residues. The germline V gene encodes CDR1 SNHLY and CDR2 FYNNEI. Trimming pared 3 bases from V and 3 bases from J, leaving 17 bases between. The CDR3 DNA is TGTGCCAGCAGTGAGGTTCTGATACATGTGGACACTGAAGCTTTCTTT. Translating gives CASSEVLIHVDTEAFF.

The CDR3 DNA sequence: TGTGCCAGCAGTTTAAACCTCGGGTCCTACGAGCAGTACTTC. It yields the protein CASSLNLGSYEQYF. The rearrangement uses TRBV4-2 and TRBJ2-7; D unresolved. Germline-derived CDR1 and CDR2 are LGHNA and YNFKEQ. V shed 6 bases and J shed 1 base, with 13 bases lying between them. The CDR3 loop spans 14 amino acids.

The V gene is TRBV29-1, the J gene TRBJ2-3; 7 bases are a match to TRBD1. Looked up from germline, CDR1 is SQVTM and CDR2 is ANQGSEA. J was trimmed by 6 bases and V by 7 bases; bases with no gene match: 19. This CDR3 contains 16 residues. This CDR3 reads CSADKETGRFGDTQYF. The CDR3 DNA follows: TGCAGCGCCGACAAAGAGACAGGGCGCTTCGGGGATACGCAGTATTTT.

CDR3 region: CASSLFGGQMNTEAFF. Here the CDR3 DNA reads TGTGCCAGCAGCCTTTTCGGCGGACAGATGAACACTGAAGCTTTCTTT. The chain recombines TRBV11-2 with TRBJ1-1; a possible D gene is TRBD1 (6 bases). Germline CDR1 is SGHAT and CDR2 is FQNNGV. Trimming shortened V by 5 bases and J by 0 bases, and 16 bases separated the two germline ends. The CDR3 extends over 16 amino acids.

On this clone itself: At the DNA level, this CDR3 is encoded by other sequences in the same sample as well. This rearrangement joins TRBV6-5 to TRBJ2-4; D unclear. CDR3 length equals 14 residues. V lost 8 bases to trimming and J lost 0 bases, with 11 bases between them. Per the germline V gene, CDR1 is MNHEY and CDR2 is SVGAGI. The CDR3 bases are TGTGCCAGCCATAGTCCCGGAGCCAAAAACATTCAGTACTTC. Translation gives CASHSPGAKNIQYF.

The chain employs TRBV6-5 and TRBJ1-4, with 8 nucleotides matching TRBD1. Germline CDR1 and CDR2: MNHEY and SVGAGI. V lost 7 bases, J lost 3 bases, and 1 base stayed unmatched. This CDR3 spans 13 amino acids. CDR3 amino acids: CASTGGPNEKLFF. The CDR3 DNA is TGTGCCAGCACAGGGGGCCCTAATGAAAAACTGTTTTTT.

The V call is TRBV5-1, the J call TRBJ1-4; 8 nucleotides line up with TRBD1. V shed 4 bases, J shed 11 bases, and the junction held 10 bases outside the gene matches. Germline assignment: CDR1 SGHRS and CDR2 YFSETQ. The CDR3 loop spans 14 amino acids. The chain's CDR3 is CASSEGGQGAKLFF. DNA for the CDR3: TGCGCCAGCAGCGAGGGAGGGCAGGGGGCTAAACTGTTTTTT.

The chain carries TRBV7-6 and TRBJ1-6; a possible D gene is TRBD1 (5 bases). V dropped 3 bases and J dropped 7 bases, with 10 bases sitting between them. CDR3 length: 14 amino acids. In germline, CDR1 is SGHVS, CDR2 FNYEAQ. The CDR3 protein is CASSFREKNSPLHF. CDR3 nucleotides: TGTGCCAGCAGCTTCAGGGAAAAGAATTCACCCCTCCACTTT.

Points on this clone: Compared with germline, one end of the junction differs, possibly owing to a read error. J is TRBJ2-3 and V is TRBV5-6; 8 bases agree with TRBD2. Germline V gene sequence: CDR1 SGHDT, CDR2 YYEEEE. CDR3 length: 12 amino acids. CDR3 loop: CASSIGGDKQYF. The DNA for the CDR3 is TGTGCCAGCAGCATCGGGGGGGATAAGCAGTATTTT.

J is TRBJ1-3 and V is TRBV27; 8 bases map to TRBD1. V shed 7 bases, J shed 2 bases, and the junction held 7 bases outside the gene matches. The CDR3 is 15 residues long. Germline CDR1 and CDR2: MNHEY and SMNVEV (reference sequence). CDR3: CASTNGQGAGNTIYF. DNA of the CDR3: TGTGCCAGCACTAACGGACAGGGCGCTGGAAACACCATATATTTT.

The genes are TRBV19 and TRBJ1-5, with TRBD1 matching 8 bases. Germline lookup yields CDR1 LNHDA and CDR2 SQIVND (reference sequence). This CDR3 contains 15 residues. Trimming removed 6 bases from V and 3 bases from J; junction bases left unmatched: 7. CDR3 nucleotide sequence: TGTGCCAGTAGCACGGACAGGGCGGCCAATCAGCCCCAGCATTTT. Encoded protein: CASSTDRAANQPQHF.